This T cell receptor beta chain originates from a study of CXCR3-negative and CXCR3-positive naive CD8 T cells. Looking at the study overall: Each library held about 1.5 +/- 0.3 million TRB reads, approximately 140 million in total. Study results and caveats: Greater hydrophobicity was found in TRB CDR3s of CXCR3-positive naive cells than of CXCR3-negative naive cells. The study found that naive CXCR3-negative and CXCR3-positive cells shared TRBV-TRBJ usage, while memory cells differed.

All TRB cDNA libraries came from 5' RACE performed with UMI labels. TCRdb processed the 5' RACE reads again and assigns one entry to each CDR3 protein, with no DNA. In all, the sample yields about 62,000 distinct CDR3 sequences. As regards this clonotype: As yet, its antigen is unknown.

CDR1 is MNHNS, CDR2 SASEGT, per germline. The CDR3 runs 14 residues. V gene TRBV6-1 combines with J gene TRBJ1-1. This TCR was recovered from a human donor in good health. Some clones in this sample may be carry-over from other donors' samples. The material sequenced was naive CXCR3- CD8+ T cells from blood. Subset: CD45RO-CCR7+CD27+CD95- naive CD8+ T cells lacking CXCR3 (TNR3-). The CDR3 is CASSDGVVNTEAFF.